Below, one T cell receptor (beta chain) is given with its context. The data derive from a study of blood T cell repertoires in COVID-19. Authors' analysis steps: Amplification of reference gene primers provided the estimated nucleated cell counts. TCRdb's table, derived via immunoSEQ multiplex PCR, lists solely in-frame clones and lacks some. For V, J and clone size, that table is used; D and trimming come from the DNA. The sample has about 200,000 clones; about four fifths are singletons. With 0 bases removed from V and 5 bases from J, the gap between germline ends came to 8 bases. Germline values: CDR1 SGDLS, CDR2 YYNGEE. This CDR3 has 13 residues.

The sequence was obtained from a woman aged 50 to 65 with active or convalescent COVID-19. The sample was peripheral blood. The chain employs TRBV9 and TRBJ2-5; D is unclear. The CDR3 spells CASSVEREETQYF. The CDR3 nucleotides read TGTGCCAGCAGCGTAGAGAGAGAGGAGACCCAGTACTTC.